This T cell receptor beta chain was captured in a study of response to subunit inactivated influenza vaccine. Study outcomes and limitations: The authors proposed limited new T cell recruitment per seasonal influenza vaccination.

Trimming pared 1 base from V and 7 bases from J, leaving 10 bases between. The germline V gene encodes CDR1 LNHNV and CDR2 YYDKDF (reference sequence). The CDR3 covers 14 residues. MiXCR, applied by TCRdb to the RT-PCR reads, yields one record per CDR3 protein. Found here are about 500,000 distinct CDR3 sequences, about 15% of them singletons; the top ten hold 3%. The sample holds a few counts of this clonotype. The antigen is unknown. The chain recombines TRBV15 with TRBJ2-2, with no clear D. Sequenced material: CD4+ T cells sorted from PBMCs, taken roughly 24 months after vaccination. The sequence came from a man aged 50-75 years who received an inactivated influenza vaccine. The CDR3 protein is CATSRAGPLGELFF. The CDR3 region has the DNA TGTGCCACCAGCAGAGCAGGCCCACTCGGGGAGCTGTTTTTT.